This T cell receptor (beta chain) is from a study of cytomegalovirus exposure and HLA in healthy donors (dated by TCRdb to 2017 to 2019). A note on the overall study: An earlier analysis of several hundred of the donors reported more than 250 Gb of sequence data and roughly 100 million unique TCR beta sequences from roughly 200 million T cells. An early release that covered 640 HLA-typed donors contained around 300 gigabases of sequencing data and roughly 84 million unique TCR sequences. Of the 350 to 450 genotyped donors, 65% to 90% fell in the genetic ancestry cluster associated with self-reported Caucasian donors. The aim of the study was to test whether cataloging public T cell receptors could identify signatures of past pathogen exposure. The study used immunosequencing to profile the T cell repertoires of 666 subjects and linked those repertoires to cytomegalovirus serostatus. A separate validation cohort of roughly 130 different subjects was used in addition to the 666-subject first cohort. To predict cytomegalovirus infection status, the study brought together high-throughput TCR immunosequencing, statistical association of individual TCRs with disease status, and machine learning. A later analysis re-examined previously published TCR beta repertoires from just over 650 donors and added high-resolution HLA genotyping to investigate patterns of TCR occurrence. Rather than using new phenotypic data, the later analysis identified candidate immune exposures from TCR beta sequences and from how often those sequences occurred across donors. An earlier analysis of approximately 500 of the donors applied high-throughput TCR beta sequencing to assess whether each TCR beta V gene segment acted as functional or pseudogenic. Alongside the repertoire data, information on donor age, sex, ethnicity and CMV serostatus was compiled. Genome-wide SNP genotypes for about three fifths of the roughly 670 donors were used in a later genetic analysis, which treated that subset as a discovery cohort. Every discovery cohort repertoire had been produced on one sequencing platform. HLA typing included class I and class II loci at four-digit resolution. The number of donors typed differed by locus, with about 629-640 for A, B, C, DRB1 and DQB1, roughly 520 for DQA1, over 600 for DPA1, and roughly 450 for DPB1. About five DR-DQ haplotypes were treated as single units for association and clustering because of strong linkage in the cohort. Across approximately 400 genotyped donors of the cohort, an average of about 240,000 unique TCR beta nucleotide sequences per donor were sequenced, and approximately 19% of those sequences were non-productive. Findings and caveats that apply to the study as a whole: Cytomegalovirus status was reported to be diagnosed by the classifier with high specificity and sensitivity in both the original and validation cohorts. It was suggested by the authors that the approach could potentially be generalized to other disease states and immunological phenotypes. The study gave a list of roughly 150 TCR beta chains associated with cytomegalovirus. The 87-base-pair reads could not distinguish some IMGT-functional V segments, including TRBV6-2 and TRBV6-3, so those segments were excluded. A later genetic analysis associated a missense DCLRE1C variant with V-gene and J-gene trimming of TCR beta chains, and an independent cohort replicated the association. In a later analysis, TCR association rates were found to vary across HLA loci, with the most associated TCRs seen for DRB1 alleles and the fewest for HLA-C alleles. A later analysis found that HLA-associated TCR beta chains were more clonally expanded and had lower generation probabilities than equally common non-associated chains. Most TCR sequences were seen in very few donors, while some public TCRs were found in many individuals. The earlier analysis of approximately 540 of the donors excluded some 15 rarely observed V segments, including chromosome 9 orphons, because counts were too low. A later analysis found that most CMV-associated TCR beta chains appeared HLA-restricted, with HLA associations seemingly driven largely by CMV exposure. The only immune exposure information available for the cohort was CMV serostatus. A cluster of highly shared sequence variants was judged likely to represent a technical artifact of the sequencing pipeline. Linkage disequilibrium might explain the correlated functional status among segregating V segments, but an unknown experimental factor could not be excluded. Sequencing depth was assumed to be roughly uniform across donors in the presence/absence analyses, though that assumption may not hold. According to a later genetic analysis, donors in an Asian-associated ancestry cluster had fewer N-insertions in productive TCRs than the roughly 700-donor mean. At a false discovery rate of 0.05, a later analysis linked 16,951 TCR beta sequences to specific HLA alleles. Because some donors lacked HLA typing at each locus, the association tests relied only on the typed subset. Several of the top co-occurrence clusters appeared to be linked to parvovirus B19, influenza, CMV and Epstein-Barr virus, according to a later analysis. A further reported finding was that TCR beta sequences accurately predicted the HLA-A and HLA-B alleles for most subjects in the first cohort. Assigning TCR associations to individual alleles was difficult when HLA alleles, especially DR and DQ, strongly co-occurred. Three of the identified cytomegalovirus-associated TCR beta chains were confirmed in vitro to be specific for cytomegalovirus antigens. In an earlier analysis of around 600 of the donors, most TCR beta V segments were observed in productive rearrangements about 87% or about 30% of the time, broadly matching IMGT annotations. The cohort was sequenced for TCR beta chains only, and without alpha or paired-chain data the features that could be detected were limited.

The method behind the library was the immunoSEQ multiplex PCR assay. For the multiplex PCR, a mixture combining 60 forward primers for TCR Vbeta segments and 13 reverse primers for TCR Jbeta segments was used. Amplification of the CDR3 region of rearranged TCR beta genes was performed with a multiplex PCR assay on genomic DNA. Amplified TCR beta libraries were sequenced as 87-base-pair reads on the Illumina HiSeq System. Under the source paper's analysis protocol: Across the 700 or so repertoires, a later analysis counted 78 million or so unique TCR beta chains, approximately 10 million of which were shared by at least two donors. Raw reads were error-corrected and collapsed into unique sequences with a nearest-neighbor algorithm that merged closely related sequences to remove PCR and sequencing errors. To assign V, D and J gene segments, CDR3 sequences were aligned to IMGT reference sequences. For a sequence to be retained, at least a six-nucleotide match to both a V gene segment and a J gene segment was required. Rearrangements were classified as productive when the CDR3 lacked stop codons and remained in frame with V and J, and all other rearrangements were classified as non-productive. CDR3 was defined according to IMGT convention as the region running from the second conserved V-encoded cysteine to the conserved J-encoded phenylalanine. In an earlier analysis of 587 of the donors, sequences lacking an unambiguous match to a single V gene segment were excluded. In an earlier analysis of 450 to 750 of the donors, a V segment was called functional when productive rearrangements were above 56.7%, and segregating when the standard deviation between donors exceeded 5%. A statistical classification framework was built to diagnose cytomegalovirus status from the catalog of TCR beta chain sequences. V and J gene assignment, in a later analysis, came from comparing TCR nucleotide sequences with IMGT/GENE-DB human TR gene sequences. The TCRdist pipeline was used in a later analysis to assign CDR3 sequences and most-parsimonious VDJ recombination scenarios. In a later analysis, each TCR beta chain was defined by its CDR3 amino acid sequence together with its V-gene family, and reads without a unique V-gene family were excluded. As a way to deal with suspected cross-contamination and a sequencing artifact, a later analysis dropped approximately 590 nucleotide sequences that were highly shared and had low generation probability. A later analysis calculated a clonal expansion index for each public chain from normalized within-repertoire ranks of inferred template counts. In a later analysis, generation probabilities were computed using a VDJ recombination model fitted to out-of-frame rearrangements, and the results were checked against IGoR. Hypergeometric tests were used in a later analysis to score TCR-TCR, TCR-HLA and TCR-CMV co-occurrence, with a repertoire-size bias correction applied to the TCR pairs. False discovery rates were estimated in a later analysis by permuting HLA or CMV assignments 20 times. In a later analysis, co-occurring TCRs were grouped using DBSCAN, and TCRdist sequence similarity was added for clustering within HLA-allele-positive subsets. For co-occurrence clustering, repertoires with fewer than 30,000 or more than 120,000 public chains were excluded, along with 4 to 6 repertoires with anomalous nucleotide sharing. TCRdb took this table from immuneACCESS and kept in-frame rearrangements with V and J called. Such tables lack part of the clones; where checked against another copy, unresolved V genes explain under half of the gap, and the rest is unexplained. V and J calls and clone size are as listed in that table; D and trimming were resolved from the DNA. The sample records 150,000 to 200,000 clones, about four fifths of which are singletons. The ten largest account for 4.5% to 5.5% of the sample.

The cohort was made up of 650 to 700 healthy bone marrow donors. All cohort members were sampled while nominally healthy, although unrecorded immune exposures were likely present. The donor was CMV seronegative and belonged to the group of 350 to 400 seronegative cohort members. Every donor gave a peripheral blood sample, and the peripheral blood mononuclear cells from that sample were used for TCR beta sequencing. Genomic DNA extraction from the blood cell samples was performed with the Qiagen DNeasy Blood Extraction Kit. In regard to this clone: No antigen is known for it. Base quality data are lacking; no much larger clone is found one base away.

At the junction V is shortened by 4 bases and J by 5 bases; bases outside the gene matches: 4. The CDR3 runs 14 residues from the cysteine to the phenylalanine. The only DNA kept is the CDR3, 42 bases in frame from the first base. CDR1 SGHTA and CDR2 FQGTGA were looked up in the germline V gene. The rearranged chain carries TRBV7-3 and TRBJ2-2; 7 of the junction bases match TRBD2. This TCR derives from a young man in good health and CMV-seronegative. The sequenced sample was PBMCs. Here the CDR3 is given as CASSSMGGTGELFF. The nucleotide sequence reads TGTGCCAGCAGCTCTATGGGGGGGACCGGGGAGCTGTTTTTT.